This T cell receptor beta chain emerged from a study of vaccination and CD4 T cells after COVID-19. Study-level background: Controls used CEFX viral epitopes (positive), HIV-1 Nef peptides (negative), or no peptide.

With the Oncomine TCR Beta short-read assay, DNA from cultured CD4+ T cells was sequenced. Each CDR3 protein is one row after TCRdb ran MiXCR on the PCR reads. The sample holds several thousand distinct CDR3 sequences, approximately 20% seen once. Treatment reported: approximately 9-day PBMC culture with coronavirus spike peptide pools or control peptides (ViraFEST assay). Wells that each held approximately 2.1 million PBMCs were cultured with 8 to 10 IU/ml IL-2 and approximately 9.6 ug/ml peptide pools. The germline CDR1 and CDR2 sequences are SGHAT and FQNNGV. CDR3 size: 17 residues. The V and J ends lost 5 bases and 3 bases respectively, with 23 bases between them. To note about this clonotype: Antigen unknown.

The specimen comprised CD4+ T cells from blood, cultured in vitro, sampled after SARS-CoV-2 vaccination. V usage is TRBV11-2 and J usage is TRBJ2-7; D possibly corresponds to TRBD1 (6 bases). This TCR was sampled from a human donor who had recovered from COVID-19. CDR3 DNA: TGTGCCAGCAGCCCCCTTAGGGGGAACAGGGACCTCTACGAGCAGTACTTC. Residues: CASSPLRGNRDLYEQYF.